This entry lists 8 T cell receptor beta chains sequenced from one sample in a study of technical replicates of blood from a handful of donors. Sequenced by immunoSEQ multiplex PCR; TCRdb stores in-frame clones only, minus some. The data hold roughly 70,000 clones, with 95% to 98% observed a single time. The sample was T cells isolated from PBMCs. The receptors stem from a human donor in good health.

The genes are TRBV5-4 and TRBJ1-1; the match to TRBD1 covers 8 bases. V trimming: 10 bases; J trimming: 7 bases; junction bases outside the gene matches: 12. Germline CDR1 and CDR2: SGHNT and YYREEE (reference sequence). The CDR3 has 13 residues. The CDR3 loop is CALAAGTGDEAFF. The CDR3 DNA is TGTGCCCTCGCCGCGGGGACAGGCGATGAAGCTTTCTTT.

The V gene is TRBV30, the J gene TRBJ2-7, with unresolved D. Between the trimmed V and J ends, which lost 5 bases and 3 bases, there was a span of 5 bases. This CDR3 is built from 10 residues. Germline CDR1 GTSNPN, CDR2 SVGIG (reference sequence). The CDR3 region has the DNA TGTGCCTGGGGGCTCTACGAGCAGTACTTC. The encoded protein is CAWGLYEQYF.

The chain joins TRBV5-1 to TRBJ1-2; D ambiguous. Germline V gene lookup returns CDR1 SGHRS and CDR2 YFSETQ. V was pared by 4 bases and J by 1 base, with 11 bases between. There are 14 residues in the CDR3. DNA of the CDR3: TGCGCCAGCAGCAAGACTCCCCTTAACTATGGCTACACCTTC. This codes for CASSKTPLNYGYTF.

The rearrangement links TRBV6-5 to TRBJ2-2; a possible D gene is TRBD1 (6 bases). Trimming removed 0 bases from V and 5 bases from J, with 13 bases in between. CDR1 is MNHEY, CDR2 SVGAGI, per germline. CDR3 length: 16 residues. In DNA, the CDR3 is TGTGCCAGCAGTTACTCTGCGGACAGTTGGACCGGGGAGCTGTTTTTT. Its protein is CASSYSADSWTGELFF.

The chain is built from TRBV6-5 and TRBJ1-2; tentatively, D is TRBD1 (5 bases). CDR3 length equals 14 residues. The V end was cut by 5 bases, the J end by 4 bases, with 14 bases between. The germline CDR1 and CDR2 sequences are MNHEY and SVGAGI. CDR3 amino acids: CASSLDSGLYGYTF. The CDR3 nucleotides are TGTGCCAGCAGTCTCGACAGTGGGCTCTATGGCTACACCTTC.

The rearrangement links TRBV5-8 to TRBJ2-3; D is undetermined. From germline, CDR1 is SGHTS and CDR2 YDEGEE. This CDR3 contains 16 residues. Between the trimmed V and J ends, which lost 5 bases and 3 bases, there was a span of 19 bases. In DNA, the CDR3 is TGTGCCAGCAGTTATTCTAAGACTTTCCGGACAGATACGCAGTATTTT. Amino acids: CASSYSKTFRTDTQYF.

The V and J genes are TRBV4-1 and TRBJ2-7; no clear D gene. V lost 0 bases and J lost 3, with 18 bases in between. Germline CDR1 reads MGHRA; CDR2 reads YSYEKL. There are 17 residues in the CDR3. For the CDR3, the DNA is TGCGCCAGCAGCCAAGATCTAGTCCACCCCTATTACTACGAGCAGTACTTC. It specifies CASSQDLVHPYYYEQYF.

The chain uses TRBV12-5 and TRBJ2-2, with 7 bases fitting TRBD1. Germline loops: CDR1 LGHNT, CDR2 FRNRAP. The CDR3 totals 15 residues. V trimming: 2 bases; J trimming: 1 base; junction bases outside the gene matches: 1. The CDR3 sequence: CASGLRGRNTGELFF. CDR3 sequence (DNA): TGTGCTAGTGGTTTGAGGGGGCGGAACACCGGGGAGCTGTTTTTT.